One sample yielded the 5 T cell receptor beta chains listed below, sequenced in a study of cytomegalovirus exposure and HLA in healthy donors. 13 Jbeta primers and 60 Vbeta primers were used for the PCR. Sequenced by immunoSEQ multiplex PCR; TCRdb stores in-frame clones only, minus some. Of 210,000 or so clones detected, roughly four fifths appear once; the ten largest clones hold 0.2% to 0.25%. The sample consisted of PBMCs. Receptors were obtained from a girl between 2 and 10 years old in good health and CMV-seronegative.

The chain employs TRBV7-2 and TRBJ2-7, with 8 positions matching TRBD2. This CDR3 spans 15 amino acids. V shed 7 bases, J shed 0 bases, and the junction held 8 bases outside the gene matches. The germline CDR1 and CDR2 sequences are SGHTA and FQGNSA. The DNA for the CDR3 is TGTGCCAGCACCTCCCCCGGGACTAGCTCCTACGAGCAGTACTTC. Its protein product is CASTSPGTSSYEQYF.

The J gene is TRBJ1-3, the V gene TRBV2; D might be TRBD1 (6 bases). V was cut by 3 bases and J by 0 bases, with 12 bases left in between. Germline CDR1 is SNHLY and CDR2 is FYNNEI. The CDR3 consists of 16 residues. The CDR3 nucleotides read TGTGCCAGCAGTGAGGGGGCGATGTCCTCTGGAAACACCATATATTTT. This gives the protein CASSEGAMSSGNTIYF.

V and J are TRBV5-1 and TRBJ2-1, with D uncertain. CDR1 is SGHRS and CDR2 is YFSETQ in the germline V gene. The CDR3 has 12 residues. Between the trimmed V and J ends, which lost 2 bases and 5 bases, there was a span of 5 bases. CDR3 nucleotides: TGCGCCAGCAGCTTACATCACAATGAGCAGTTCTTC. Amino acids: CASSLHHNEQFF.

The rearrangement joins TRBV10-3 to TRBJ2-7; a weak D match, TRBD2 (5 bases). Germline V CDR1 and CDR2: ENHRY, SYGVKD. With 4 bases removed from V and 0 bases from J, the gap between germline ends came to 22 bases. CDR3 length: 18 amino acids. In DNA form, the CDR3 reads TGTGCCATCAGTGGTGGGAGAGAAGGCGGCGGAAACTCCTACGAGCAGTACTTC. Amino acids: CAISGGREGGGNSYEQYF.

The chain joins TRBV10-3 to TRBJ1-1, with D perhaps TRBD1 (6 bases). Trimming shortened V by 3 bases and J by 1 base, and 12 bases separated the two germline ends. The CDR3 contains 15 residues. CDR1 and CDR2 from the germline V gene are ENHRY and SYGVKD. Here the CDR3 reads CAISDSDRKNTEAFF. CDR3 coding DNA: TGTGCCATCAGTGATTCCGACAGGAAGAACACTGAAGCTTTCTTT.